This T cell receptor (beta chain) was retrieved from a study of T cells in Graves' hyperthyroidism and ophthalmopathy. This clonotype showed up just a few times. Antigen unknown. Amplified regions were TCR beta CDR3 sequences from RNA transcripts. An initial round of RT-PCR targeting the TCR CDR3 relied on the HTBI primer set. From the multiplex PCR reads, TCRdb called clonotypes with MiXCR, one entry per CDR3 protein. Among about 610,000 distinct CDR3 sequences listed, about a sixth were seen once. Trimming left V 8 bases short and J 2 bases short, with 15 bases between. The CDR3 length is 14 residues. Germline V gene sequence: CDR1 SNHLY, CDR2 FYNNEI. Study-wide results and limits: In the analysis, a 13 V-J model separated ophthalmopathy from stable hyperthyroidism.

This sequence was found in a middle-aged woman with Graves' ophthalmopathy. The material sequenced was blood. V and J are TRBV2 and TRBJ1-1, with D perhaps matching TRBD1 (6 bases). The CDR3: CASLLQGINTEAFF. The CDR3 DNA sequence: TGTGCCAGCCTCCTACAGGGAATTAACACTGAAGCTTTCTTT.